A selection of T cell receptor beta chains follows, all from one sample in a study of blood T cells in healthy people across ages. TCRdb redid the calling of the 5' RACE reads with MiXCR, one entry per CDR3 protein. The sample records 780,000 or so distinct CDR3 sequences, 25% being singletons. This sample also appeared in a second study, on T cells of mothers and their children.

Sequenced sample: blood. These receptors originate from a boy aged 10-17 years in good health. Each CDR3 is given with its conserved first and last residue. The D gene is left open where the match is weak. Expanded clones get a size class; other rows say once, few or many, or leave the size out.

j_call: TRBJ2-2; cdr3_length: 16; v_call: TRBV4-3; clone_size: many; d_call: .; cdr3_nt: TGCGCCAGCAGCGAACAACCCCAGGGAGGCACCGGGGAGCTGTTTTTT; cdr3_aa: CASSEQPQGGTGELFF
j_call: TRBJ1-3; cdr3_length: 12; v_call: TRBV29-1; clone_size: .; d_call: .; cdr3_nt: TGCAGCGTTGTTTTCTCTGGAAACACCATATATTTT; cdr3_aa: CSVVFSGNTIYF
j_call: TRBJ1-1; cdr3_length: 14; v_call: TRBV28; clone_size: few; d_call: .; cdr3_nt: TGTGCCAGCAGTTGGGGGGGGGCGGTTTTGGATGCTTTCTTT; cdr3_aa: CASSWGGAVLDAFF
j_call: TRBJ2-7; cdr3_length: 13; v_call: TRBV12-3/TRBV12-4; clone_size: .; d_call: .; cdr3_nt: TGTGCCAGCCGTGGGGGGTTTAACTACGAGCAGTACTTC; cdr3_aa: CASRGGFNYEQYF
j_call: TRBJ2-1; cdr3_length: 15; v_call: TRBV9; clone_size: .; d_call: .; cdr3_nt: TGTGCCAGCAGCGTAGGTTGGCGGGGACACAATGAGCAGTTCTTC; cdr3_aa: CASSVGWRGHNEQFF
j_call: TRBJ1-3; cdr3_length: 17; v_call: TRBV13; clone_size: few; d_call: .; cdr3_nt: TGTGCCAGCAGCCCATGGACAACAACGATCTCTGGAAACACCATATATTTT; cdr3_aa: CASSPWTTTISGNTIYF
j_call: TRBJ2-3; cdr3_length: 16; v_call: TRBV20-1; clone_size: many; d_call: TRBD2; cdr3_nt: TGCAGTGCTAGCCCACTAGCGGGGTATAGCACAGATACGCAGTATTTT; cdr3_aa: CSASPLAGYSTDTQYF
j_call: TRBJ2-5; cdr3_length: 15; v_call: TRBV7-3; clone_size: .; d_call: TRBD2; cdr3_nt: TGTGCCAGCAGCCCGGGAGGGGCTTGGGGGGAGACCCAGTACTTC; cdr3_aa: CASSPGGAWGETQYF
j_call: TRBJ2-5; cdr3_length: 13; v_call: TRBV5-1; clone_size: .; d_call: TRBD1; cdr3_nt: TGCGCCAGCAGCTCGGACAGGTTGGAGACCCAGTACTTC; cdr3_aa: CASSSDRLETQYF
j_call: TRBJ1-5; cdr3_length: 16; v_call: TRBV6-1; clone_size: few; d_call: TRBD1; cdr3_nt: TGTGCCAGCAGGGGCACTTCAGGGGGCGGCAATCAGCCCCAGCATTTT; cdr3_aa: CASRGTSGGGNQPQHF
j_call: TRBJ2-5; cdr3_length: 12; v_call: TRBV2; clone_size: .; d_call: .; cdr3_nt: TGTGCCAGCATCGCCCAGCGAGAGACCCAGTACTTC; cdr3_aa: CASIAQRETQYF
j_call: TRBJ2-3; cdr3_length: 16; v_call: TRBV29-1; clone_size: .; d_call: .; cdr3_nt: TGCAGCGTTGAAGATAGGGATGGACGATGGGTAGATACGCAGTATTTT; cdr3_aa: CSVEDRDGRWVDTQYF
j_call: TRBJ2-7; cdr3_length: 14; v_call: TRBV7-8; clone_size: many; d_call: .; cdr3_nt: TGTGCCAGCAGCTTAGGGGGGTTCTCCTACGAGCAGTACTTC; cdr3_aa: CASSLGGFSYEQYF
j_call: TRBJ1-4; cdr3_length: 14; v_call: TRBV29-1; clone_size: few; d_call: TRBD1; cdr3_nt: TGCAGCGTTAGGGATACAGGGGGAAATGAAAAACTGTTTTTT; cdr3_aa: CSVRDTGGNEKLFF
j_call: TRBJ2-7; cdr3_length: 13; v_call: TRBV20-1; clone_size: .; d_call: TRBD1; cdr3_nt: TGCAGTGCTCTGACAGGGGGAGCCTACGAGCAGTACTTC; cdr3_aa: CSALTGGAYEQYF
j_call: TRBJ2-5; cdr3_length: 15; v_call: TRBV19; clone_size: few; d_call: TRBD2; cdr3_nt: TGTGCCAGTAGTATGACGGGGGCGGGAGGAGAGACCCAGTACTTC; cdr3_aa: CASSMTGAGGETQYF
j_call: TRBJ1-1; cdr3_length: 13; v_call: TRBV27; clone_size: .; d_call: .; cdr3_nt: TGTGCCAGCAGTTTACTGGAAAACACTGAAGCTTTCTTT; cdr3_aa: CASSLLENTEAFF
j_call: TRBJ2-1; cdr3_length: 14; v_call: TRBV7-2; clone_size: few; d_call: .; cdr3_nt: TGTGCCAGCAGCCGGGGGCAGAGATACAATGAGCAGTTCTTC; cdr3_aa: CASSRGQRYNEQFF
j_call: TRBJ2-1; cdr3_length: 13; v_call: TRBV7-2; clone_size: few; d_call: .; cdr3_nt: TGTGCCAGTCGCGACGCGTTGTTTGTTGAGCAGTTCTTC; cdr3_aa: CASRDALFVEQFF
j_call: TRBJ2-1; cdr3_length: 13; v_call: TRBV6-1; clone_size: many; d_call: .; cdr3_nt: TGTGCCAGCAGGGGGGACTCCTACAATGAGCAGTTCTTC; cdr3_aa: CASRGDSYNEQFF
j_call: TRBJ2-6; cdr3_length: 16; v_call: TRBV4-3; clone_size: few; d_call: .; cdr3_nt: TGCGCCAGCAGCCGAGATTCCAGCTCTGGGGCCAACGTCCTGACTTTC; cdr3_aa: CASSRDSSSGANVLTF
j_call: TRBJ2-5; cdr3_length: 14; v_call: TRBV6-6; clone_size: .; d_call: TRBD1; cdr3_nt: TGTGCCAGCAGTTACGCCCAGGGGGCAGAGACCCAGTACTTC; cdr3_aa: CASSYAQGAETQYF
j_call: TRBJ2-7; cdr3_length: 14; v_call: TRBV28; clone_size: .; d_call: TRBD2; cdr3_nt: TGTGCCAGCAGTTGGGGGGGGAGCACCTACGAGCAGTACTTC; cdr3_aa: CASSWGGSTYEQYF
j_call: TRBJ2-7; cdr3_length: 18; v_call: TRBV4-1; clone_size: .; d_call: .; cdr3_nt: TGCGCCAGCAGCCAAGATCGGGACTCCGCCGGGGAGGCCCTCGGGCAGTACTTC; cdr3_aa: CASSQDRDSAGEALGQYF
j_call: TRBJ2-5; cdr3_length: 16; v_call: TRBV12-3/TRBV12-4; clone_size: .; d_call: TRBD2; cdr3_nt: TGTGCCAGCAGTTTAGGGAGAGCGGGGATGGGGGAGACCCAGTACTTC; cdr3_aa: CASSLGRAGMGETQYF
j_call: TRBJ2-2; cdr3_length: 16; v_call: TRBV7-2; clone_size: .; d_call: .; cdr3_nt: TGTGCCAGCAGCTTAGTTTTCGCTCTCGGCACCGGGGAGCTGTTTTTT; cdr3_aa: CASSLVFALGTGELFF
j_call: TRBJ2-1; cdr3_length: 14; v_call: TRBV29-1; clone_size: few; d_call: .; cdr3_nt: TGCAGCGCTTCACCGGGACGGAGCTACAATGAGCAGTTCTTC; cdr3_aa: CSASPGRSYNEQFF
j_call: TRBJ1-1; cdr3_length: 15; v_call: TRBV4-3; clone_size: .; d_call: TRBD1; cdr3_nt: TGCGCCAGCAGCCAAGGAAGGACAGGGTACACTGAAGCTTTCTTT; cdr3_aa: CASSQGRTGYTEAFF
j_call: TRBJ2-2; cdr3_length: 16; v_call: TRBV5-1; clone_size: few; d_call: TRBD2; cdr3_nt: TGCGCCAGCGGGGGACTAGCGGAATCGAACACCGGGGAGCTGTTTTTT; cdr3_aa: CASGGLAESNTGELFF
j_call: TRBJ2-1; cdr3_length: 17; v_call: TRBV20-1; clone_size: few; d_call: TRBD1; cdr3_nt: TGCAGTGCCAGACCCGGATCAACAGGGGGCCATAACAATGAGCAGTTCTTC; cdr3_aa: CSARPGSTGGHNNEQFF
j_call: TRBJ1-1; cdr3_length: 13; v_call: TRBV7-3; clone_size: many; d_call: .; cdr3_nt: TGTGCCAGTTCCCTCACCCTAAACACTGAAGCTTTCTTT; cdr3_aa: CASSLTLNTEAFF
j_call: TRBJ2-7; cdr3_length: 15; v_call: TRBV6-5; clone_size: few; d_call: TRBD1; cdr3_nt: TGTGCCAGCAGTAAAGGGGGACAGGGGGCGTACGAGCAGTACTTC; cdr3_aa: CASSKGGQGAYEQYF